Shown below are 15 T cell receptor beta chains from a single sample sequenced in a study of T cells expressing NK-cell markers. Using the 5' RACE reads, TCRdb records one entry per CDR3 protein without DNA. The sample yields about 260,000 distinct CDR3 sequences, of which the top ten take up 0.39%. The sequencing input was blood T cells: a sorted CD56 or NKG2C T cell subset, CD4+ or CD8+ T cells, or bulk PBMC T cells (not recorded which). Every receptor here comes from a man between 18 and 35 years old in good health.

The chain recombines TRBV25-1 with TRBJ2-5. In germline, CDR1 is MGHDK, CDR2 SYGVNS. CDR3 length: 12 residues. CDR3 region: CASSGSGETQYF.

This chain uses TRBV12-3 or TRBV12-4 with TRBJ2-4; the D call from TCRdb, TRBD1, cannot be confirmed without DNA. This CDR3 has 16 residues. This chain's CDR3 is CASRADRGRGKNIQYF.

This chain connects TRBV10-1 to TRBJ2-6; absent DNA, TCRdb's TRBD2 call cannot be checked. The CDR3 length is 18 residues. Per germline, CDR1 WNHNN and CDR2 SYGVQD (reference sequence). The CDR3 sequence: CASSGWTSGSAGANVLTF.

The rearrangement joins TRBV20-1 to TRBJ2-3; with no DNA, the TCRdb D assignment of TRBD2 cannot be verified. The CDR3 length is 17 residues. CDR1 is DFQATT, CDR2 SNEGSKA, per germline (reference sequence). The chain's CDR3 is CSASPPPSAGSTDTQYF.

This chain uses TRBV6-1 with TRBJ1-6. The germline gives CDR1 MNHNS, CDR2 SASEGT. The CDR3 spans 15 residues. This CDR3 reads CASSEARRYNSPLHF.

CDR3 amino acids: CASSSLGQSNTGELFF. This sequence joins TRBV6-5 and TRBJ2-2; TCRdb's D call, TRBD2, is unchecked because there is no DNA. The CDR3 runs to 16 residues. Germline values: CDR1 MNHEY, CDR2 SVGAGI.

The genes are TRBV20-1 and TRBJ1-5. The CDR3 sequence is 13 residues long. CDR1 and CDR2 (germline): DFQATT, SNEGSKA (reference sequence). The CDR3 protein is CSARGLKSQPQHF.

The V call is TRBV15, the J call TRBJ2-6. Per the germline V gene, CDR1 is LNHNV and CDR2 is YYDKDF (reference sequence). This CDR3 comprises 18 residues. The CDR3 region is CATSRGPYRASGANVLTF.

The V gene is TRBV20-1, the J gene TRBJ1-6; the TRBD1 assignment by TCRdb is unverifiable without DNA. Germline CDR1 reads DFQATT; CDR2 reads SNEGSKA (reference sequence). The CDR3 is 13 residues long. This CDR3 reads CSASRGGDSPLHF.

V and J are TRBV6-2 or TRBV6-3 and TRBJ2-5; TCRdb calls TRBD2, which cannot be checked without DNA. Looked up from germline, CDR1 is MNHEY and CDR2 is SVGEGT. The CDR3 is 12 residues long. CDR3 region: CASSSPRETQYF.

The chain carries TRBV6-2 or TRBV6-3 and TRBJ2-1; TCRdb's D gene call, TRBD2, goes unchecked for lack of DNA. This CDR3 has 14 residues. From germline, CDR1 is MNHEY and CDR2 SVGEGT. The CDR3 spells CASSRTSGRSEQFF.

V is TRBV12-3 or TRBV12-4 and J is TRBJ1-1; the TCRdb call, TRBD1, lacks DNA for checking. The CDR3 length is 13 residues. The CDR3 protein is CASSRGTATEAFF.

The rearrangement uses TRBV10-2 and TRBJ2-5. Germline V gene data show CDR1 as WSHSY and CDR2 as SAAADI. The CDR3 has 13 amino acids. This CDR3 reads CASSVVIQETQYF.

The chain combines TRBV7-9 with TRBJ1-2. Germline CDR1 is SEHNR and CDR2 is FQNEAQ (reference sequence). The CDR3 spans 12 residues. Here the CDR3 reads CASRPRGSGYTF.

The chain joins TRBV4-2 to TRBJ2-1; the TCRdb D gene call, TRBD2, has no DNA to confirm it. This CDR3 is 21 amino acids long. Germline V gives CDR1 LGHNA, CDR2 YNFKEQ. CDR3 residues: CASSQVRLAGVQVGSYNEQFF.